This entry features one T cell receptor beta chain sequence. Its antigen is not identified. This specimen belongs to a study of T cell responses to AZD1222 COVID-19 vaccine. Findings and caveats of the study: AZD1222 recipients seropositive at baseline numbered only five to seven.

TCRdb's table, derived via immunoSEQ multiplex PCR, lists solely in-frame clones and lacks some. Among some 170,000 clones listed, about 89% were seen once. The CDR3 length is 15 residues. CDR1 and CDR2 from the germline V gene are LGHDT and YNNKEL (reference sequence). V lost 0 bases to trimming and J lost 8 bases, with 14 bases between them. This TCR came from an adult in good health. This material consisted of peripheral blood, taken on day 0 of AZD1222 vaccination. The chain has TRBV3-1 (or the pseudogene TRBV3-2) and TRBJ1-5; D unresolved. The CDR3 DNA follows: TGTGCCAGCAGCCAAGAAGGTGGATGGGGAGAGCCCCAGCATTTT. This gives the protein CASSQEGGWGEPQHF.